This is a list of T cell receptor beta chains from one sample in a study of T-cell reconstitution after alpha-beta-depleted transplantation in children. Via MiXCR, TCRdb re-called the PCR reads, giving one row per CDR3 protein. The table includes 150,000 to 200,000 distinct CDR3 sequences, roughly 6% detected once. The specimen comprised PBMCs, sampled before TCRalphabeta/CD19-depleted stem cell transplant. These receptors were taken from a girl under three years old with combined immunodeficiency, due to receive a stem cell transplant. Each CDR3 is given with its conserved first and last residue. D genes are given only for firm matches. The listing skips clone size in some rows; elsewhere it reads once, few, many or a size class.

v_call: TRBV6-5
d_call: -
j_call: TRBJ1-1
clone_size: -
cdr3_nt: TGTGCCAGCAGTTACGGGACCTTGAACACTGAAGCTTTCTTT
cdr3_aa: CASSYGTLNTEAFF

v_call: TRBV12-5
d_call: -
j_call: TRBJ2-3
clone_size: many
cdr3_nt: TGTGCTAGTGGTTTGGGCGGGACCTCCACAGATACGCAGTATTTT
cdr3_aa: CASGLGGTSTDTQYF

v_call: TRBV7-2
d_call: TRBD1
j_call: TRBJ2-1
clone_size: many
cdr3_nt: TGTGCCAGCAGCTTAGTAGGACAGGGTGATGAGCAGTTCTTC
cdr3_aa: CASSLVGQGDEQFF

v_call: TRBV7-8
d_call: -
j_call: TRBJ2-7
clone_size: many
cdr3_nt: TGTGCCAGCAGCTTAAATTCAGACTACGAGCAGTACTTC
cdr3_aa: CASSLNSDYEQYF

v_call: TRBV7-8
d_call: -
j_call: TRBJ2-7
clone_size: many
cdr3_nt: TGTGCCAGCAGCTTAGAGACATATACTCCCTACGAGCAGTACTTC
cdr3_aa: CASSLETYTPYEQYF

v_call: TRBV4-2
d_call: -
j_call: TRBJ1-6
clone_size: many
cdr3_nt: TGTGCCAGCAGCCAAGATCCACCGCAGACAGGTGTTCCGACCTCACCCCTCCACTTT
cdr3_aa: CASSQDPPQTGVPTSPLHF

v_call: TRBV13
d_call: -
j_call: TRBJ2-7
clone_size: many
cdr3_nt: TGTGCCAGCAGCCCCAGAGGACTCCGCTACGAGCAGTACTTC
cdr3_aa: CASSPRGLRYEQYF

v_call: TRBV4-3
d_call: -
j_call: TRBJ2-5
clone_size: many
cdr3_nt: TGCGCCAGCAGCCAACTGGGACGACTACAAGAGACCCAGTACTTC
cdr3_aa: CASSQLGRLQETQYF

v_call: TRBV20-1
d_call: -
j_call: TRBJ2-3
clone_size: many
cdr3_nt: TGCAGTGCTAGAGATTGGCGACAGCCGCAGTATTTT
cdr3_aa: CSARDWRQPQYF

v_call: TRBV11-2
d_call: -
j_call: TRBJ2-7
clone_size: few
cdr3_nt: TGTGCCAGCAGCTTCAACCCTCTTCTAGGCCTAATTAGGCCCTACGAGCAGTACTTC
cdr3_aa: CASSFNPLLGLIRPYEQYF

v_call: TRBV12-3/TRBV12-4
d_call: -
j_call: TRBJ2-7
clone_size: many
cdr3_nt: TGTGCCAGCAGTTTTGGGCCGTGGATGGGTTACGAGCAGTACTTC
cdr3_aa: CASSFGPWMGYEQYF

v_call: TRBV12-3/TRBV12-4
d_call: -
j_call: TRBJ2-1
clone_size: many
cdr3_nt: TGTGCCAGCAGTCCCGGACTACCCTTGGGCGAGCAGTTCTTC
cdr3_aa: CASSPGLPLGEQFF

v_call: TRBV29-1
d_call: -
j_call: TRBJ2-1
clone_size: many
cdr3_nt: TGCAGCGTTGGGGCGGCAGTTGAAGTTGAGCAGTTCTTC
cdr3_aa: CSVGAAVEVEQFF

v_call: TRBV9
d_call: TRBD2
j_call: TRBJ2-5
clone_size: many
cdr3_nt: TGTGCCAGCAGCGTAGGAGCGGGAGGGACAAAGACCCAGTACTTC
cdr3_aa: CASSVGAGGTKTQYF

v_call: TRBV4-2
d_call: -
j_call: TRBJ2-1
clone_size: few
cdr3_nt: TGTGCCAGCAGCCAAGAGAGGCACTCCTACAATGAGCAGTTCTTC
cdr3_aa: CASSQERHSYNEQFF

v_call: TRBV20-1
d_call: -
j_call: TRBJ2-7
clone_size: many
cdr3_nt: TGCAGTGCCATGGGGAACCCTGGGGAGCAGTACTTC
cdr3_aa: CSAMGNPGEQYF

v_call: TRBV12-3/TRBV12-4
d_call: -
j_call: TRBJ1-6
clone_size: few
cdr3_nt: TGTGCCACTAAGGCGGGGTCGGGACTCCATTCACCCCTCCACTTT
cdr3_aa: CATKAGSGLHSPLHF

v_call: TRBV7-2
d_call: -
j_call: TRBJ1-5
clone_size: many
cdr3_nt: TGTGCCAGCAGCTCTCTGAGTCAGCCCCAGCATTTT
cdr3_aa: CASSSLSQPQHF

v_call: TRBV9
d_call: TRBD2
j_call: TRBJ2-2
clone_size: many
cdr3_nt: TGTGCCAGCAGCCCAGAGGGACTAGCCACCGGGGAGCTGTTTTTT
cdr3_aa: CASSPEGLATGELFF

v_call: TRBV5-1
d_call: TRBD1
j_call: TRBJ2-7
clone_size: many
cdr3_nt: TGCGCCAGCAGGACAGGGGGAAACGAGCAGTACTTC
cdr3_aa: CASRTGGNEQYF

v_call: TRBV2
d_call: -
j_call: TRBJ2-7
clone_size: -
cdr3_nt: TGTGCCAGCAGTGAAGCGCTTCGAGAACGGATCGACGAGCAGTACTTC
cdr3_aa: CASSEALRERIDEQYF

v_call: TRBV7-8
d_call: TRBD2
j_call: TRBJ2-1
clone_size: many
cdr3_nt: TGTGCCAGCAGCAACGCCGGGACTAGCCATGAGCAGTTCTTC
cdr3_aa: CASSNAGTSHEQFF

v_call: TRBV12-3/TRBV12-4
d_call: TRBD1
j_call: TRBJ2-7
clone_size: many
cdr3_nt: TGTGCCAGCAGTATCCACAGGGGGCGCTCCTACGAGCAGTACTTC
cdr3_aa: CASSIHRGRSYEQYF

v_call: TRBV29-1
d_call: TRBD1
j_call: TRBJ2-7
clone_size: many
cdr3_nt: TGCAGCACCACCGGGACAGGAGGAAGTTACGAGCAGTACTTC
cdr3_aa: CSTTGTGGSYEQYF

v_call: TRBV7-3
d_call: -
j_call: TRBJ2-1
clone_size: many
cdr3_nt: TGTGCCAGCAGCTTAGGTCTAGCAGGGGTCAATGAGCAGTTCTTC
cdr3_aa: CASSLGLAGVNEQFF

v_call: TRBV7-2
d_call: -
j_call: TRBJ2-6
clone_size: many
cdr3_nt: TGTGCCAGCAGCTCGTACTTGACGGCCTCTGGGGCCAACGTCCTGACTTTC
cdr3_aa: CASSSYLTASGANVLTF

v_call: TRBV7-2
d_call: TRBD1
j_call: TRBJ2-7
clone_size: -
cdr3_nt: TGTGCCAGCAGCTTTAGGGGACAGGGGAAATTCTACGAGCAGTACTTC
cdr3_aa: CASSFRGQGKFYEQYF

v_call: TRBV20-1
d_call: TRBD1
j_call: TRBJ1-3
clone_size: -
cdr3_nt: TGCTGTGCTAGAGACCCCCGGACAGGGAAAAATGGAAACACCATATATTTT
cdr3_aa: CCARDPRTGKNGNTIYF

v_call: TRBV29-1
d_call: -
j_call: TRBJ2-1
clone_size: few
cdr3_nt: TGCAGCGGTGGATACGGCGTTCTTCTGCCTCGGACCATCAACAATGAGCAGTTCTTC
cdr3_aa: CSGGYGVLLPRTINNEQFF

v_call: TRBV21-1
d_call: -
j_call: TRBJ2-7
clone_size: once
cdr3_nt: TGTGCCAGCAGCAAAGCAGAGTGGAGGGCCCCCTACGAGCAGTACTTC
cdr3_aa: CASSKAEWRAPYEQYF

v_call: TRBV29-1
d_call: -
j_call: TRBJ2-1
clone_size: many
cdr3_nt: TGCAGCGCTCCTGGGCTGGTGTCCTACAATGAGCAGTTCTTC
cdr3_aa: CSAPGLVSYNEQFF

v_call: TRBV28
d_call: TRBD1
j_call: TRBJ2-5
clone_size: many
cdr3_nt: TGTGCCAGCAGTTTTGTCGGACAGGTTGGAGAGACCCAGTACTTC
cdr3_aa: CASSFVGQVGETQYF

v_call: TRBV5-1
d_call: -
j_call: TRBJ2-7
clone_size: many
cdr3_nt: TGCGCCAGCAGCGCCGGGGACACTTACGAGCAGTACTTC
cdr3_aa: CASSAGDTYEQYF

v_call: TRBV29-1
d_call: -
j_call: TRBJ2-4
clone_size: many
cdr3_nt: TGCAGCGTTTACGACGGACAAAACATTCAGTACTTC
cdr3_aa: CSVYDGQNIQYF

v_call: TRBV20-1
d_call: -
j_call: TRBJ2-1
clone_size: many
cdr3_nt: TGCAGTGCCCTCTGGATAGAGCGTAGTAAGCGTTCCTACAATGAGCAGTTCTTC
cdr3_aa: CSALWIERSKRSYNEQFF

v_call: TRBV7-9
d_call: -
j_call: TRBJ1-1
clone_size: many
cdr3_nt: TGTGCCAGCAGCTTCGAGGTGGACACTGAAGCTTTCTTT
cdr3_aa: CASSFEVDTEAFF

v_call: TRBV11-2
d_call: -
j_call: TRBJ1-3
clone_size: many
cdr3_nt: TGTGCCAGCAGCCAGCTCCGGGGAAACACCATATATTTT
cdr3_aa: CASSQLRGNTIYF

v_call: TRBV12-3/TRBV12-4
d_call: -
j_call: TRBJ1-3
clone_size: many
cdr3_nt: TGTGCCAGCAGCCTCTCTGGAAACACCATATATTTT
cdr3_aa: CASSLSGNTIYF

v_call: TRBV7-6
d_call: -
j_call: TRBJ1-1
clone_size: many
cdr3_nt: TGTGCCAGCAGGTACAGTCCGAACACTGAAGCTTTCTTT
cdr3_aa: CASRYSPNTEAFF

v_call: TRBV18
d_call: -
j_call: TRBJ1-1
clone_size: many
cdr3_nt: TGTGCCAGCTCTCCCGGGTTTGGGAACACTGAAGCTTTCTTT
cdr3_aa: CASSPGFGNTEAFF

v_call: TRBV6-5
d_call: -
j_call: TRBJ2-5
clone_size: many
cdr3_nt: TGTGCCAGCAGCCCCGACAGGTTTCAAGAGACCCAGTACTTC
cdr3_aa: CASSPDRFQETQYF

v_call: TRBV10-3
d_call: -
j_call: TRBJ2-2
clone_size: many
cdr3_nt: TGTGCCATCACTATGACACTCCTCACCGGGGAGCTGTTTTTT
cdr3_aa: CAITMTLLTGELFF

v_call: TRBV5-1
d_call: TRBD2
j_call: TRBJ2-2
clone_size: few
cdr3_nt: TGCGCCAGCAGCGCCGGCAGGGAGGGCACCGGGGAGCTGTTTTTT
cdr3_aa: CASSAGREGTGELFF

v_call: TRBV27
d_call: TRBD1
j_call: TRBJ2-3
clone_size: many
cdr3_nt: TGTGCCAGCAGTCTCGGGACAGGGAGCACAGATACGCAGTATTTT
cdr3_aa: CASSLGTGSTDTQYF

v_call: TRBV7-2
d_call: -
j_call: TRBJ2-4
clone_size: many
cdr3_nt: TGTGCCAGCAGCCTGGCACTGACAGGCAAAAACATTCAGTACTTC
cdr3_aa: CASSLALTGKNIQYF

v_call: TRBV24-1
d_call: -
j_call: TRBJ1-2
clone_size: -
cdr3_nt: TGTGCCACCAGTGATTTACAGGGCCTATCCGGCTACACCTTC
cdr3_aa: CATSDLQGLSGYTF

v_call: TRBV14
d_call: -
j_call: TRBJ2-7
clone_size: many
cdr3_nt: TGTGCCAGCAGCGAAAACACAAGGACCTACGAGCAGTACTTC
cdr3_aa: CASSENTRTYEQYF

v_call: TRBV27
d_call: TRBD2
j_call: TRBJ2-3
clone_size: many
cdr3_nt: TGTGCCACTGCGACTAGCGGCACAGATACGCAGTATTTT
cdr3_aa: CATATSGTDTQYF

v_call: TRBV7-2
d_call: -
j_call: TRBJ2-2
clone_size: many
cdr3_nt: TGTGCCAGCAGCCCCCGAGAGACTAGACCATCTACCGGGGAGCTGTTTTTT
cdr3_aa: CASSPRETRPSTGELFF

v_call: TRBV27
d_call: -
j_call: TRBJ1-5
clone_size: many
cdr3_nt: TGTGCCAGCAGTTTTATTGGGGGACCCCAGCATTTT
cdr3_aa: CASSFIGGPQHF

v_call: TRBV4-2
d_call: TRBD1
j_call: TRBJ2-2
clone_size: few
cdr3_nt: TGTGCCAGCAGCCAATACGCAGGGGGCTGGGCCACCGGGGAGCTGTTTTTT
cdr3_aa: CASSQYAGGWATGELFF

v_call: TRBV4-1
d_call: TRBD2
j_call: TRBJ2-1
clone_size: many
cdr3_nt: TGCGCCAGCAGCTATATCAGCGGGGGGGCGTCCAATGAGCAGTTCTTC
cdr3_aa: CASSYISGGASNEQFF

v_call: TRBV14
d_call: -
j_call: TRBJ2-7
clone_size: many
cdr3_nt: TGTGCCAGCAGCCACCCAACCCCCAGCCGGGGCTACTACGAGCAGTACTTC
cdr3_aa: CASSHPTPSRGYYEQYF

v_call: TRBV7-2
d_call: TRBD2
j_call: TRBJ2-1
clone_size: many
cdr3_nt: TGTGCCAGCAGCTTACTTCGCGGGGGGCCTACATCCTACAATGAGCAGTTCTTC
cdr3_aa: CASSLLRGGPTSYNEQFF